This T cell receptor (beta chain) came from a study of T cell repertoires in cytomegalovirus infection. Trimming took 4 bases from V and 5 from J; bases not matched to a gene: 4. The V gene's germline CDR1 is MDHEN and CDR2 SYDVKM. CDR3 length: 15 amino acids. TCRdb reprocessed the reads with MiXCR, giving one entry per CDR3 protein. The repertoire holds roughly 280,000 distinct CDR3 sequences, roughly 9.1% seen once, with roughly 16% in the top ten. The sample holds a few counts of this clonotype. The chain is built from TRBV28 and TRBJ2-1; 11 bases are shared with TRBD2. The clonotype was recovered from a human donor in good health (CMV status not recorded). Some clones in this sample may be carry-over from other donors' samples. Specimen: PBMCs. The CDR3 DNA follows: TGTGCCAGCAGTTCCGGGACTAGCGGAAACAATGAGCAGTTCTTC. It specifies CASSSGTSGNNEQFF.